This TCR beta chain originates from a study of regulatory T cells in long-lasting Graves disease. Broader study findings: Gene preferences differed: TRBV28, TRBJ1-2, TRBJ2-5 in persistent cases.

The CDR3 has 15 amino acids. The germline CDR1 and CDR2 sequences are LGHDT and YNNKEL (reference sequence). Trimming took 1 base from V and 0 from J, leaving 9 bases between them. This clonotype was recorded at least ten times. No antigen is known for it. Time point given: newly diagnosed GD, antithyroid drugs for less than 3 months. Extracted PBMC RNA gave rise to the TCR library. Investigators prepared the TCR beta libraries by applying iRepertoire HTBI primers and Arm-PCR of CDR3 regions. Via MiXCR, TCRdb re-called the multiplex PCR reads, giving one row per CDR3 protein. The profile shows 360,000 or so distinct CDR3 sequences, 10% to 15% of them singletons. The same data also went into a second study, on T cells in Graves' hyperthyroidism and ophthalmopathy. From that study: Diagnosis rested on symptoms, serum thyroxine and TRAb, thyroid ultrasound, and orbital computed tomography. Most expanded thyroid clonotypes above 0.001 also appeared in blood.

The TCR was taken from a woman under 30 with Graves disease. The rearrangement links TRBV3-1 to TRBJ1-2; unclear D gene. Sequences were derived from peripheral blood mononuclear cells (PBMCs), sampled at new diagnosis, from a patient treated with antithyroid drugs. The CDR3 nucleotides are TGTGCCAGCAGCCAAGGCGGATTATCTAACTATGGCTACACCTTC. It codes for CASSQGGLSNYGYTF.